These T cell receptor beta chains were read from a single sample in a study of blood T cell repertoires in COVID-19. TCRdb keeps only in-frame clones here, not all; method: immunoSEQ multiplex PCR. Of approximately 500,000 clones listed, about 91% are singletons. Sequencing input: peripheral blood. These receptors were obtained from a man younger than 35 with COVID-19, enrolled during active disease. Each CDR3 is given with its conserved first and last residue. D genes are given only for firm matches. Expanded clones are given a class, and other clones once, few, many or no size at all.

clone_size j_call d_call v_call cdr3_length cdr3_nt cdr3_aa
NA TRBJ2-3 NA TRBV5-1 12 TGCGCCAGCAGCCCGGAGGGAGATACGCAGTATTTT CASSPEGDTQYF
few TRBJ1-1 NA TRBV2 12 TGTGCCAGCTCGCGGGGGGACGCTGAAGCTTTCTTT CASSRGDAEAFF
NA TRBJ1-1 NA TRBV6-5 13 TGTGCCAGCGGTCTGACAGTGAACACTGAAGCTTTCTTT CASGLTVNTEAFF
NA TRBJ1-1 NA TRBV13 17 TGTGCCAGCAGCACCCAGAATTTCCGGGTGGTAGACACTGAAGCTTTCTTT CASSTQNFRVVDTEAFF
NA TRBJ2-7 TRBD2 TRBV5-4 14 TGTGCCAGCAGCTTGGTCGGGGGGTCCTACGAGCAGTACTTC CASSLVGGSYEQYF
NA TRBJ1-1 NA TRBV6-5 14 TGTGCCAGCAGTTACACTCACAGGGACACTGAAGCTTTCTTT CASSYTHRDTEAFF
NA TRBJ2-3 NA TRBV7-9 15 TGTGCCAGCAGCGCCTCTAGCGCTAGCACAGATACGCAGTATTTT CASSASSASTDTQYF
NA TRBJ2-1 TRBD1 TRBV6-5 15 TGTGCCAGCAGTTTTGACAGGGGGCATGGCAATGAGCAGTTCTTC CASSFDRGHGNEQFF
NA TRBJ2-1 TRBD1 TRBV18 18 TGTGCCAGCTCACCCAACAATCTACAGGGGCAGTGGGGTGATGAGCAGTTCTTC CASSPNNLQGQWGDEQFF
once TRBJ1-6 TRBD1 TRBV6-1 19 TGTGCCAGCAGTGTACTAAGGGGACAGGGAGGCACCTATAATTCACCCCTCCACTTT CASSVLRGQGGTYNSPLHF
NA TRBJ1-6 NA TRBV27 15 TGTGCCAGCAGCCCCGGGGGGGGGTCTAATTCACCCCTCCACTTT CASSPGGGSNSPLHF
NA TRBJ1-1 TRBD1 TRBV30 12 TGTGCCTGCCGACAGGGGGGCACTGAAGCTTTCTTT CACRQGGTEAFF
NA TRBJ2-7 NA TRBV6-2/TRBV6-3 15 TGTGCCAGCAGTGATTGGGGCGCGGGGAGATACGAGCAGTACTTC CASSDWGAGRYEQYF
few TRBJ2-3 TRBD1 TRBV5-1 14 TGCGCCACCCGACAGGGGACTAGCACAGATACGCAGTATTTT CATRQGTSTDTQYF
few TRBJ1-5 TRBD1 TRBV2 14 TGTGCCAGCAGGGGACAGACAAGCAATCAGCCCCAGCATTTT CASRGQTSNQPQHF
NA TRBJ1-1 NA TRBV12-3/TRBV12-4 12 TGTGCCAGCAGTTTCGCGGGGACTGAAGCTTTCTTT CASSFAGTEAFF
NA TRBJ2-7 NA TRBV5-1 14 TGCGCCAGCAGCTTGCCGGGAGCTCCCTACGAGCAGTACTTC CASSLPGAPYEQYF
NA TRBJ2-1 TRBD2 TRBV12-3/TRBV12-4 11 TGTGCCAGCAGTAAAGCGGGGGCGAAGTTCTTC CASSKAGAKFF
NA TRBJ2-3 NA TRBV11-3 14 TGTGCCAGCAGTAGGACGGGGAGCACAGATACGCAGTATTTT CASSRTGSTDTQYF
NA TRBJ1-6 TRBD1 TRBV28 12 TGTGCCACCGGGACAGTTAATTCACCCCTCCACTTT CATGTVNSPLHF
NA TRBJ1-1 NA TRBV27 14 TGTGCCAGCAGTTACGACAGGCTCGGCACTGAAGCTTTCTTT CASSYDRLGTEAFF
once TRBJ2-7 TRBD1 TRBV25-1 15 TGTGCCAGCAGTGAATTTGGGACAGGGGCCTACGAGCAGTACTTC CASSEFGTGAYEQYF
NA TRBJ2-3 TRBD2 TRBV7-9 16 TGTGCCAGCAGCTTTTCAAGCGGGGGGGGCACAGATACGCAGTATTTT CASSFSSGGGTDTQYF
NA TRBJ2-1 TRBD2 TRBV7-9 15 TGTGCCAGCAGCTTAGTAGCGGGAGTTTACAATGAGCAGTTCTTC CASSLVAGVYNEQFF
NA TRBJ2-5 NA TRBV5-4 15 TGTGCCAGCAGCTTGGGTACAGGGTCTGGGGAGACCCAGTACTTC CASSLGTGSGETQYF
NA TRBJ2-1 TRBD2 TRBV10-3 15 TGTGCCATCAGTGAGCGGGAGGGCTGGCACAATGAGCAGTTCTTC CAISEREGWHNEQFF
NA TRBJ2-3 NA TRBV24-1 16 TGTGCCACCAGTGATGCGTTCGGGGGTAGCACAGATACGCAGTATTTT CATSDAFGGSTDTQYF
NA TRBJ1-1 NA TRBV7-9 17 TGTGCCAGCAGCTTAGTGTTAACCGGGACTGAGAACACTGAAGCTTTCTTT CASSLVLTGTENTEAFF
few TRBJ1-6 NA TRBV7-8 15 TGTGCCAGCAGCTTAAGGGAGGGAGTAGGGTCACCCCTCCACTTT CASSLREGVGSPLHF
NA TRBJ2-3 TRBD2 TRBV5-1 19 TGCGCCAGCAGCTTGGCCCCTAGGACTAGCGGGAATGTTCCAGATACGCAGTATTTT CASSLAPRTSGNVPDTQYF
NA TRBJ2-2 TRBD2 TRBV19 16 TGTGCCAGTAGTTTAAGGACTAGTGCGAACACCGGGGAGCTGTTTTTT CASSLRTSANTGELFF
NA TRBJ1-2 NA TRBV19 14 TGTGCCAGTCGCGGGCGGGAGGGGAACTATGGCTACACCTTC CASRGREGNYGYTF
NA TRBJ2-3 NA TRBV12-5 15 TGTGCTAGTGGTTTGGTACTAGGCAGCACAGATACGCAGTATTTT CASGLVLGSTDTQYF
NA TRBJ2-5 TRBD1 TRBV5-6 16 TGTGCCAGCAGCCCTGGGCAGGGGGCGGGTGGAGAGACCCAGTACTTC CASSPGQGAGGETQYF
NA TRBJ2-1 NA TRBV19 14 TGTGCCAGTAGTATAGGGACAAAAGGGTATGAGCAGTTCTTC CASSIGTKGYEQFF
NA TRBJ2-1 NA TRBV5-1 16 TGCGCCAGCAGCTTCCCAAGCGACGGAGGGGACAATGAGCAGTTCTTC CASSFPSDGGDNEQFF
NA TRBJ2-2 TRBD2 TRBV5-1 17 TGCGCCAGCAGCTACGCTAGCGGGGGCCTGAACACCGGGGAGCTGTTTTTT CASSYASGGLNTGELFF
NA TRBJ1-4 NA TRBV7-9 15 TGTGCCAGCAGCTTAATTGCGGCAGGGGATGAAAAACTGTTTTTT CASSLIAAGDEKLFF
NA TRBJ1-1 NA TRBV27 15 TGTGCCAGCAGTTTAGCGGGGGGCATGAACACTGAAGCTTTCTTT CASSLAGGMNTEAFF
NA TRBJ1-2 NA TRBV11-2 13 TGTGCCAGCAGCACGCAGGGTTATGGTGGCTACACCTTC CASSTQGYGGYTF
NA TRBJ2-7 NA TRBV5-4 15 TGTGCCAGCAGCCTCGAAGGGGCGGGGGCGTCGGGGCAGTACTTC CASSLEGAGASGQYF
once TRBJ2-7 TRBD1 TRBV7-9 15 TGTGCCAGCAGGGGCCCGGGACAGGGGACCTACGAGCAGTACTTC CASRGPGQGTYEQYF
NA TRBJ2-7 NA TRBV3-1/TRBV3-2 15 TGTGCCAGCAGCCCCTCGTTGGGGGCTCCGGGGGAGCAGTACTTC CASSPSLGAPGEQYF
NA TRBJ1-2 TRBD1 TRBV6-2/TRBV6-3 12 TGTGCCAGCAGTTGGGGACAGTATGGCTACACCTTC CASSWGQYGYTF
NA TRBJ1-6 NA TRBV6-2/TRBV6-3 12 TGTGCCAGCAGTTGGGGGAGGGGTCCCCTCCACTTT CASSWGRGPLHF
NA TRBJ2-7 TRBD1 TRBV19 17 TGTGCCAGTAGTATAGGCGGACAGGGCTCTCTTTCCTACGAGCAGTACTTC CASSIGGQGSLSYEQYF
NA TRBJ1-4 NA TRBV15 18 TGTGCCACCAGCAGCCGCTTAGCTGCCTTCGGGACTAATGAAAAACTGTTTTTT CATSSRLAAFGTNEKLFF
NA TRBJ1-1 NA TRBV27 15 TGTGCCAGCAGTTCCCCTGGCAGGGGGAACACTGAAGCTTTCTTT CASSSPGRGNTEAFF
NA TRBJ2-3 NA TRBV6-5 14 TGTGCCAGCAGCCGGGACACCAGCACAGATACGCAGTATTTT CASSRDTSTDTQYF
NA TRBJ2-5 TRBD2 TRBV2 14 TGTGCCAGCAGTGTCAGGACTAGCCAAGAGACCCAGTACTTC CASSVRTSQETQYF